This T cell receptor (beta chain) was sequenced during a study of blood T cell repertoires in COVID-19 (dated by TCRdb to about 2020). Background for the entire study: The collaborator samples originated in the United States, Italy and Spain and spanned the acute and convalescent phases of COVID-19. Where available, HLA class I and class II types were taken from metadata supplied by the sample provider and were not determined by assay-based typing. The repertoires were released in a freely available public database meant as a resource for research on the immune response to SARS-CoV-2. The material from the prospective study consisted of cDNA or gDNA derived from T cells, B-cell-depleted T cells, or PBMCs. Samples were obtained from the ongoing ImmuneRACE study (first 160 participants) and from some 1,200 subjects provided by 6 global collaborators. Nearly every sample came with metadata listing a de-identified subject ID, COVID-19 status, age in years and sex. The dataset comprised deeply sampled blood TCRbeta repertoires from subjects exposed to, actively infected with, or recovered from COVID-19.

The germline V gene gives CDR1 as SQVTM and CDR2 as ANQGSEA. Here V drops 5 bases and J drops 5 bases, and the junction holds 3 bases not matched to any gene. Counted from cysteine to phenylalanine, this CDR3 has 12 amino acids. Solely the CDR3 DNA is kept, with 36 bases framed from the first base. Study-wide conclusions, independent of this receptor: Clinical and demographic metadata were provided uncurated, with the amount varying by source and participant.

In regard to this clone: Its target antigen remains unknown. One base away there is no much larger clone; base qualities are not given.

TCRbeta CDR3 regions were amplified from genomic DNA by means of the immunoSEQ Assay, a bias-controlled multiplex PCR. The published analysis was carried out like this. The number of nucleated cells in each sample was estimated from the amplification of reference gene primers within the assay. Sequence reads were collapsed and filtered to measure the absolute abundance of every unique TCRbeta CDR3 rearrangement. For each sample, productive Simpson clonality was calculated as the square root of Simpson's diversity index over productive rearrangements. TCRdb retrieved this table from immuneACCESS and kept in-frame rearrangements only. Not all clones are present; in checked studies, unresolved V genes account for under half, and no reason is known for the remainder. D and trimming come from the DNA, and the V and J calls and clone size come from that table. The sample contains some 78,000 clones, roughly 91% of them found a single time. The ten largest account for about 1% of the sample.

The collaborating institutions used their own protocols to collect whole blood in K2EDTA tubes. For TCRbeta analysis, collaborators shipped samples as frozen whole blood, isolated PBMCs, or DNA extracted from either of those sample types. The source material was peripheral blood. The rearrangement joined TRBV29-1 to TRBJ1-1, and 9 junctional nucleotides match TRBD1. The clonotype was recovered from a woman aged 45-59 years in a cohort sampled during active COVID-19. The nucleotide sequence is given as TGCAGCGTTACAGGGGGCGCGACTGAAGCTTTCTTT. This codes for CSVTGGATEAFF. The reference TRBV29-1 and TRBJ1-1 proteins fill in what lies around the CDR3, so the full variable domain reads SAVISQKPSRDICQRGTSLTIQCQVDSQVTMMFWYRQQPGQSLTLIATANQGSEATYESGFVIDKFPISRPNLTFSTLTVSNMSPEDSSIYLCSVTGGATEAFFGQGTRLTVV.